Given below is one TCR beta chain in context. This sample stems from a study of blood T cells in healthy people across ages. Donors each provided ten milliliters of peripheral blood. Per-sample PBMC isolation yielded at least 6.5 million cells. A second PCR of about 7 to 12 cycles used a sample-barcoded 5' primer and a J-beta primer mix. TCRdb re-derived calls from the 5' RACE reads in MiXCR, one entry per CDR3 protein. The data hold roughly 1.4 million distinct CDR3 sequences, with approximately 63% observed a single time. The TCR was taken from a man in his late teens or twenties in good health. Sequenced: blood.

The CDR3 bases are TGTGCCAGCTTTGGGACAGATAGCTACGAGCAGTACTTC. Its protein is CASFGTDSYEQYF. The gene calls are TRBV2 and TRBJ2-7, with TRBD1 matching over 7 bases. V gave up 8 bases and J gave up 3 bases; unmatched junction bases: 7. CDR1 and CDR2 (germline): SNHLY, FYNNEI. CDR3 length equals 13 residues.